The clone carrying this TCR beta chain was picked up a small number of times. Its antigen is unidentified. This sample stems from a study of blood T cells in healthy people across ages. Study results and limitations: Naive T cell percentage showed a strong correlation with the diversity of TCR beta. Long-lived and aged donors differed, with more naive CD4+ cells and higher diversity in the long-lived. PBMCs that were unsorted prevented a conclusive naive versus antigen-experienced comparison.

A second about 6 to 11 cycle PCR used barcoded and J-beta primers. A template-switch adaptor that had 12 random nucleotides put a tag on each cDNA molecule. Each CDR3 protein gets one entry after TCRdb re-called the 5' RACE reads with MiXCR. The sample includes around 1,900,000 distinct CDR3 sequences, around 40% seen only once; the top ten take approximately 22%. CDR3 length: 15 amino acids. Germline loops: CDR1 SQVTM, CDR2 ANQGSEA. V lost 3 bases, J lost 2 bases, and 17 bases lay in between. This chain links TRBV29-1 with TRBJ2-7; D perhaps matches TRBD2 (6 bases). The sample comprised blood. This sequence was found in a human donor in good health. The CDR3 DNA follows: TGCAGCGTTGACGGGGGAACGAAGGGAACCTACGAGCAGTACTTC. It translates to CSVDGGTKGTYEQYF.